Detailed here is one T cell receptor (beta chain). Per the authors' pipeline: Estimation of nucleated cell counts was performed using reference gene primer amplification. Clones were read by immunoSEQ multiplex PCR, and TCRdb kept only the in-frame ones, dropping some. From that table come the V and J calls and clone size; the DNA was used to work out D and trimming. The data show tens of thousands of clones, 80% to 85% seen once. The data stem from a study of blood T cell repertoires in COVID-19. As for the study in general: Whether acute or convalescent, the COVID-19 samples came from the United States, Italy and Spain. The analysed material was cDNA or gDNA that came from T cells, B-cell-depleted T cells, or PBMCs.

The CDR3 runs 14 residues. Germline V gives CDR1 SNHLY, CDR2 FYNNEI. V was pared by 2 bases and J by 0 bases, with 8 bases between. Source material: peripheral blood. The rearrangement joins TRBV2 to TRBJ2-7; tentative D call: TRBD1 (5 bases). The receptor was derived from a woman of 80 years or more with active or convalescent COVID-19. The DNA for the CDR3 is TGTGCCAGCAGTGAACAGGGCACCTCCTACGAGCAGTACTTC. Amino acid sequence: CASSEQGTSYEQYF. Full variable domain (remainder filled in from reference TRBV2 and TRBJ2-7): EPEVTQTPSHQVTQMGQEVILRCVPISNHLYFYWYRQILGQKVEFLVSFYNNEISEKSEIFDDQFSVERPDGSNFTLKIRSTKLEDSAMYFCASSEQGTSYEQYFGPGTRLTVT.